The rows below give T cell receptor beta chains drawn from one sample of a study of identical twins. TCRdb reanalysed the 5' RACE reads using MiXCR and keeps one entry per CDR3 protein. This repertoire shows around 530,000 distinct CDR3 sequences, around 15% found once; its top ten account for roughly 0.46%. This same sample was also taken into another study, of yellow fever vaccine responses in identical twins.

The sequencing sample was made of CD4+ T cells sorted from blood. The origin of the receptors is a woman aged 18-29 years in good health. Both conserved end residues are part of each CDR3. The order of the fields is CDR3 length, D gene, clone size, V gene, J gene, CDR3 protein, CDR3 DNA. The D gene is left open where the match is weak. Clone size is given for some rows only: seen once, a few or many times, or a class if the clone is expanded.

16,TRBD1,.,TRBV15,TRBJ2-2,CATKEGQKANTGELFF,TGTGCCACCAAAGAGGGACAGAAAGCGAACACCGGGGAGCTGTTTTTT
13,TRBD1,.,TRBV5-1,TRBJ1-2,CASSATGDYGYTF,TGCGCCAGCAGCGCAACAGGGGACTATGGCTACACCTTC
14,.,few,TRBV2,TRBJ1-6,CASSAGTMSSPLHF,TGTGCCAGCAGTGCAGGGACGATGAGTTCACCCCTCCACTTT
16,TRBD2,.,TRBV10-3,TRBJ2-3,CAISEGSGGLTDTQYF,TGTGCCATCAGTGAAGGCAGCGGGGGGCTCACAGATACGCAGTATTTT
14,TRBD1,.,TRBV5-6,TRBJ1-4,CASSLRTGNEKLFF,TGTGCCAGCAGCTTGCGGACAGGGAATGAAAAACTGTTTTTT
18,.,.,TRBV20-1,TRBJ2-6,CSARVPWTGQFGANVLTF,TGCAGTGCTAGGGTACCTTGGACGGGGCAATTTGGGGCCAACGTCCTGACTTTC
12,.,many,TRBV5-1,TRBJ2-3,CASSLEVDTQYF,TGCGCCAGCAGCTTAGAGGTGGATACGCAGTATTTT
14,TRBD2,.,TRBV20-1,TRBJ2-7,CSAHTLAGSLEQYF,TGCAGTGCTCATACACTAGCGGGATCACTCGAGCAGTACTTC
14,.,.,TRBV19,TRBJ2-2,CASSWQGVPGELFF,TGTGCCAGTAGTTGGCAGGGTGTCCCCGGGGAGCTGTTTTTT
13,.,.,TRBV18,TRBJ2-1,CASSPPGGPEQFF,TGTGCCAGCTCACCACCGGGGGGCCCTGAGCAGTTCTTC
15,.,few,TRBV5-1,TRBJ2-3,CASSPRDRAGDTQYF,TGCGCCAGCAGCCCACGGGACCGAGCAGGAGATACGCAGTATTTT
15,TRBD2,.,TRBV5-1,TRBJ2-6,CASSLAGEGANVLTF,TGCGCCAGCAGCTTGGCGGGGGAGGGAGCCAACGTCCTGACTTTC
20,.,few,TRBV5-1,TRBJ1-5,CASSLTPERVLQIGNQPQHF,TGCGCCAGCAGCCTTACGCCGGAGAGGGTCCTTCAGATCGGCAATCAGCCCCAGCATTTT
12,.,once,TRBV2,TRBJ1-1,CAGGLGRTEAFF,TGTGCCGGTGGATTGGGAAGGACTGAAGCTTTCTTT
17,.,.,TRBV6-5,TRBJ2-6,CASSYSWSSAGANVLTF,TGTGCCAGCAGTTACTCGTGGAGTTCGGCAGGGGCCAACGTCCTGACTTTC
12,.,few,TRBV6-1,TRBJ2-1,CASSETYNEQFF,TGTGCCAGCAGTGAAACATACAATGAGCAGTTCTTC
15,TRBD1,.,TRBV20-1,TRBJ2-3,CSARAPDRETDTQYF,TGCAGTGCTAGGGCCCCCGACAGGGAAACAGATACGCAGTATTTT
13,.,.,TRBV10-3,TRBJ2-2,CAIQPTNTGELFF,TGTGCCATCCAACCTACGAACACCGGGGAGCTGTTTTTT
16,.,few,TRBV28,TRBJ1-2,CASSLYGRTSNYGYTF,TGTGCCAGCAGTTTATATGGTCGGACATCTAACTATGGCTACACCTTC
15,TRBD1,few,TRBV5-1,TRBJ2-7,CASSWDRDVRYEQYF,TGCGCCAGCAGCTGGGACAGGGACGTGAGGTACGAGCAGTACTTC
14,.,.,TRBV5-1,TRBJ1-1,CASSPYRENTEAFF,TGCGCCAGCAGCCCATACAGGGAGAACACTGAAGCTTTCTTT
16,TRBD2,.,TRBV27,TRBJ2-7,CASSIAGTSAPYEQYF,TGTGCCAGCAGTATCGCCGGGACTAGCGCACCCTACGAGCAGTACTTC
12,.,.,TRBV27,TRBJ2-2,CASKGGGGELFF,TGTGCCAGCAAGGGAGGTGGCGGGGAGCTGTTTTTT
15,TRBD1,.,TRBV12-3/TRBV12-4,TRBJ2-2,CASRTGQGAYGELFF,TGTGCCAGCCGCACGGGACAGGGGGCTTACGGGGAGCTGTTTTTT
15,TRBD2,few,TRBV6-1,TRBJ2-3,CASSDRLASTDTQYF,TGTGCCAGCAGTGACCGACTAGCGAGCACAGATACGCAGTATTTT
13,.,.,TRBV7-2,TRBJ1-4,CASSLEVGGKLFF,TGTGCCAGCAGCTTAGAGGTTGGAGGGAAACTGTTTTTT
14,TRBD1,few,TRBV5-1,TRBJ2-5,CASSDGQGFETQYF,TGCGCCAGCAGCGATGGACAGGGTTTTGAGACCCAGTACTTC
15,.,few,TRBV24-1,TRBJ2-3,CATSDFRTAHGTQYF,TGTGCCACCAGTGATTTCCGGACTGCCCATGGTACGCAGTATTTT
14,.,few,TRBV29-1,TRBJ2-2,CSVVAQGNTGELFF,TGCAGCGTTGTCGCCCAGGGAAACACCGGGGAGCTGTTTTTT
13,.,.,TRBV7-8,TRBJ2-4,CASSLVSANIQYF,TGTGCCAGCAGCTTAGTCTCGGCTAACATTCAGTACTTC
14,.,few,TRBV19,TRBJ2-6,CASSTESGANVLTF,TGTGCCAGTAGTACGGAGTCTGGGGCCAACGTCCTGACTTTC
12,.,.,TRBV15,TRBJ2-2,CATSTNTGELFF,TGTGCCACCAGCACAAACACCGGGGAGCTGTTTTTT
12,.,.,TRBV20-1,TRBJ2-7,CSVPTPTAEQYF,TGCAGTGTCCCGACACCGACGGCCGAGCAGTACTTC
16,TRBD2,.,TRBV7-8,TRBJ2-3,CASSFAPSGGADTQYF,TGTGCCAGCAGCTTCGCCCCTAGCGGGGGGGCAGATACGCAGTATTTT
14,TRBD1,.,TRBV2,TRBJ2-1,CASSEGQGNNEQFF,TGTGCCAGCAGTGAAGGACAGGGTAACAATGAGCAGTTCTTC
15,.,.,TRBV19,TRBJ2-3,CASSMKGVGTDTQYF,TGTGCCAGTAGTATGAAGGGCGTCGGCACAGATACGCAGTATTTT
16,.,many,TRBV20-1,TRBJ1-6,CSARPFGEGLDSPLHF,TGCAGTGCTAGACCCTTCGGCGAGGGGTTGGATTCACCCCTCCACTTT
14,.,.,TRBV7-9,TRBJ1-4,CASRPDSLNEKLFF,TGTGCCAGCAGACCGGACAGCCTAAATGAAAAACTGTTTTTT
13,.,few,TRBV15,TRBJ1-5,CATSNRVNQPQHF,TGTGCCACCAGTAACAGGGTAAATCAGCCCCAGCATTTT
15,TRBD2,.,TRBV15,TRBJ2-3,CATSSVLAGADTQYF,TGTGCCACCAGCAGTGTCCTAGCGGGAGCAGATACGCAGTATTTT
15,.,.,TRBV7-2,TRBJ2-3,CASSPHSSSRDTQYF,TGTGCCAGCAGCCCACACTCGAGTAGCAGAGATACGCAGTATTTT
14,.,few,TRBV6-1,TRBJ2-3,CASSIYASTDTQYF,TGTGCCAGCAGCATCTATGCTAGCACAGATACGCAGTATTTT
14,TRBD1,.,TRBV12-5,TRBJ2-3,CASGSGQGRDTQYF,TGTGCTAGTGGTTCCGGACAGGGCAGAGATACGCAGTATTTT
15,TRBD2,few,TRBV20-1,TRBJ2-5,CSAPTGTSGPETQYF,TGCAGTGCTCCCACCGGGACTAGCGGGCCAGAGACCCAGTACTTC
16,TRBD1,.,TRBV5-1,TRBJ1-1,CASSLAGGQLNTEAFF,TGCGCCAGCAGCTTGGCCGGGGGACAGTTGAACACTGAAGCTTTCTTT
14,.,few,TRBV28,TRBJ1-5,CASSLSPRGQPQHF,TGTGCCAGCAGTTTAAGCCCTCGGGGTCAGCCCCAGCATTTT
17,TRBD2,.,TRBV3-1,TRBJ2-5,CASSHLGLAGGSETQYF,TGTGCCAGCAGCCACCTGGGACTAGCGGGAGGCTCGGAGACCCAGTACTTC
12,.,.,TRBV10-3,TRBJ1-2,CAISESGNGYTF,TGTGCCATCAGTGAGTCGGGGAATGGCTACACCTTC
14,.,few,TRBV6-5,TRBJ2-7,CASSYAASSYEQYF,TGTGCCAGCAGTTACGCAGCAAGCTCCTACGAGCAGTACTTC
17,.,few,TRBV29-1,TRBJ2-7,CSEPDQVSGAASYEQYF,TGCAGCGAGCCGGACCAGGTTAGCGGTGCTGCCTCCTACGAGCAGTACTTC
12,.,few,TRBV20-1,TRBJ1-2,CSAGTPAYGYTF,TGCAGTGCGGGGACGCCGGCCTATGGCTACACCTTC
16,.,few,TRBV20-1,TRBJ2-7,CSARVAVGTRINEQYF,TGCAGTGCTAGAGTCGCCGTTGGAACTAGAATCAACGAGCAGTACTTC
16,TRBD2,few,TRBV6-1,TRBJ2-2,CASTKGAGGFTGELFF,TGTGCCAGCACCAAGGGGGCGGGAGGGTTCACCGGGGAGCTGTTTTTT
15,.,.,TRBV7-2,TRBJ1-1,CASSPGRWGNTEAFF,TGTGCCAGCAGCCCAGGGCGTTGGGGAAACACTGAAGCTTTCTTT
16,.,.,TRBV7-2,TRBJ2-5,CASSLGSGGAGETQYF,TGTGCCAGCAGCTTAGGGAGTGGGGGGGCCGGAGAGACCCAGTACTTC